This T cell receptor (beta chain) stems from a study of blood T cell repertoires in COVID-19. V shed 5 bases and J shed 6 bases, with 16 bases lying between them. The CDR3 contains 14 residues. Germline CDR1 is SEHNR and CDR2 is FQNEAQ (reference sequence). Original handling: For nucleated cells, counts were estimated from reference gene primer amplification. Clones were sequenced by immunoSEQ multiplex PCR, and TCRdb holds only the in-frame ones, with some missing. V and J calls and clone size come straight from that table; D and trimming were deduced from the DNA. The table shows approximately 88,000 clones, with 85% occurring only once.

This clonotype was obtained from a woman aged 65 to 85 with acute or convalescent COVID-19. The chain is built from TRBV7-9 and TRBJ1-2, with unresolved D. The sample comprised peripheral blood. The CDR3 protein is CASSTVMREHGYTF. CDR3 nucleotides: TGTGCCAGCAGCACAGTCATGAGGGAACATGGCTACACCTTC.